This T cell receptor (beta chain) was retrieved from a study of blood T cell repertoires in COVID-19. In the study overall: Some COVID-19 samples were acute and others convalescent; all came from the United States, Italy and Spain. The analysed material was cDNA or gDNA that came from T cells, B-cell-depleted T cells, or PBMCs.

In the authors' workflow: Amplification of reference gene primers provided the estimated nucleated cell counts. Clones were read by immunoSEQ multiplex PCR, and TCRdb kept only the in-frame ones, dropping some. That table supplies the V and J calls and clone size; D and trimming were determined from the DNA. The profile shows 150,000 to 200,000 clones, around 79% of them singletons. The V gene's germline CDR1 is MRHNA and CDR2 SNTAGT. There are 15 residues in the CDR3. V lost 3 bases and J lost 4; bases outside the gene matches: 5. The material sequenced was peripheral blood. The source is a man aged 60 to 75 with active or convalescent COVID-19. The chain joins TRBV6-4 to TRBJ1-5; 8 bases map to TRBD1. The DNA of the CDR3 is TGTGCCAGCAGTGATACCAGGGGGCTGAATCAGCCCCAGCATTTT. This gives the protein CASSDTRGLNQPQHF.